This entry features one TCR beta chain sequence. Its antigen is not known. 60 Vbeta and 13 Jbeta primers were used in PCR. This table comes from immunoSEQ multiplex PCR, and its TCRdb copy is limited to in-frame clones, with some not included. The table has around 150,000 clones, around 10% seen once. The sample is drawn from a study of cytomegalovirus exposure and HLA in healthy donors. V lost 4 bases and J lost 2, with 13 bases in between. CDR3 length: 14 residues. From germline, CDR1 is SGHRS and CDR2 YFSETQ. All the people who gave samples were healthy bone marrow donors. When sampled, the donors appeared nominally healthy, though they likely had unrecorded immune exposures. General study results and limits: There were under 200 TCR beta chains listed as cytomegalovirus-associated. In a later analysis, most CMV-associated TCR beta chains appeared HLA-restricted.

Material for sequencing was PBMCs. The chain carries TRBV5-1 and TRBJ2-7; D may be TRBD1 (6 bases). This clonotype originated in a woman in her thirties or forties in good health and CMV-seropositive. In DNA, the CDR3 is TGCGCCAGCAGCCACCGGGACAAGGCCTACGAGCAGTACTTC. Translation gives CASSHRDKAYEQYF.